The 9 T cell receptor beta chains below were found in one sample sequenced in a study of graft-versus-host responses after intestinal transplantation. Assay: immunoSEQ multiplex PCR; the TCRdb copy retains only in-frame clones and omits some. This sample carries about 71,000 clones, 80% to 95% of them seen once, and the ten largest clones take about 1.3%. The antigens of these receptors remain unknown. The material was unstimulated CD8+ T cells sorted from spleen or lymph node cells, obtained before intestinal transplant. The receptors stem from a human donor who received an intestinal transplant.

This clone has just a few counts. V gene TRBV7-8 combines with J gene TRBJ2-7; D not resolved. CDR1 SGHVS and CDR2 FQNEAQ come from the germline V gene. The CDR3 consists of 12 residues. V was clipped by 1 base and J by 3 bases, with 4 bases between them. This CDR3 reads CASSLVLYEQYF. In nucleotides, the CDR3 is TGTGCCAGCAGCTTAGTCCTCTACGAGCAGTACTTC.

The chain uses TRBV19 and TRBJ1-1, with D possibly TRBD1 on 5 matching bases. With 11 bases removed from V and 4 bases from J, the gap between germline ends came to 23 bases. Germline CDR1 LNHDA, CDR2 SQIVND (reference sequence). The CDR3 extends over 15 amino acids. The chain's CDR3 is CACDPGRWSVTEAFF. The CDR3 coding sequence is TGTGCCTGCGACCCAGGGAGGTGGAGTGTCACTGAAGCTTTCTTT.

The chain carries TRBV5-8 and TRBJ1-2; D is perhaps TRBD1 (5 bases). Per the germline V gene, CDR1 is SGHTS and CDR2 is YDEGEE. The CDR3 extends over 13 amino acids. V gave up 0 bases and J gave up 4 bases, with 7 bases separating them. CDR3 sequence reads: CASSLGQLYGYTF. Written as DNA, the CDR3 is TGTGCCAGCAGCTTGGGACAGCTCTATGGCTACACCTTC.

This clone was detected once. V is TRBV27 and J is TRBJ1-5, with TRBD1 identical over 7 bases. The V gene end was trimmed by 7 bases and the J gene end by 2 bases; junction bases not matched to a gene: 5. This CDR3 has 14 amino acids. Germline CDR1 and CDR2: MNHEY and SMNVEV (reference sequence). CDR3 sequence (DNA): TGTGCCAGCAAGTCCGGACAGGGCAATCAGCCCCAGCATTTT. Its protein product is CASKSGQGNQPQHF.

The sample holds one count of this clone. The rearrangement links TRBV2 to TRBJ2-1, with D maybe TRBD2 (5 bases). Trimming took off 7 bases at V and 1 base at J, with 8 bases between the two ends. CDR3 length: 13 residues. The germline CDR1 and CDR2 sequences are SNHLY and FYNNEI. For the CDR3, the DNA is TGTGCCAGCACCCTAGCATCCTACAATGAGCAGTTCTTC. It specifies CASTLASYNEQFF. Complete variable domain (other parts from reference TRBV2 and TRBJ2-1): EPEVTQTPSHQVTQMGQEVILRCVPISNHLYFYWYRQILGQKVEFLVSFYNNEISEKSEIFDDQFSVERPDGSNFTLKIRSTKLEDSAMYFCASTLASYNEQFFGPGTRLTVL.

The genes are TRBV6-1 and TRBJ2-1; TRBD2 agrees at 7 bases. The CDR3 is made up of 13 amino acids. CDR1 MNHNS and CDR2 SASEGT come from the germline V gene. Germline trimming cut 5 bases from V and 4 bases from J; bases unmatched to any gene: 2. CDR3 region: CASSPAGYNEQFF. DNA of the CDR3: TGTGCCAGCAGTCCAGCGGGGTACAATGAGCAGTTCTTC.

The rearrangement joins TRBV2 to TRBJ1-5; possibly TRBD1 for D (6 bases). Per the germline V gene, CDR1 is SNHLY and CDR2 is FYNNEI. V lost 7 bases, J lost 0 bases, and 13 bases lay in between. The length of the CDR3 is 15 residues. The CDR3, as DNA: TGTGCCAGCACCGGGGGGCAGGGTAGCAATCAGCCCCAGCATTTT. This gives the protein CASTGGQGSNQPQHF.

In this sample, this clone turned up once. The gene calls are TRBV10-3 and TRBJ1-1; maybe TRBD1 (6 bases). The CDR3 is made up of 15 amino acids. Germline V lookup: CDR1 ENHRY, CDR2 SYGVKD. V lost 1 base and J lost 1, with 10 bases in between. CDR3 in amino acids: CAISELAGANTEAFF. CDR3 sequence (DNA): TGTGCCATCAGTGAGTTGGCGGGGGCGAACACTGAAGCTTTCTTT.

The chain is built from TRBV4-1 and TRBJ2-1; D may be TRBD2 (5 bases). Germline-derived CDR1 and CDR2 are MGHRA and YSYEKL. Trimming cost V 0 bases and J 8 bases, with 17 bases left between them. The CDR3 has 16 residues. The CDR3 loop reads CASSQDPGTPYDEQFF. The CDR3 nucleotides are TGCGCCAGCAGCCAAGATCCGGGAACCCCTTACGATGAGCAGTTCTTC.